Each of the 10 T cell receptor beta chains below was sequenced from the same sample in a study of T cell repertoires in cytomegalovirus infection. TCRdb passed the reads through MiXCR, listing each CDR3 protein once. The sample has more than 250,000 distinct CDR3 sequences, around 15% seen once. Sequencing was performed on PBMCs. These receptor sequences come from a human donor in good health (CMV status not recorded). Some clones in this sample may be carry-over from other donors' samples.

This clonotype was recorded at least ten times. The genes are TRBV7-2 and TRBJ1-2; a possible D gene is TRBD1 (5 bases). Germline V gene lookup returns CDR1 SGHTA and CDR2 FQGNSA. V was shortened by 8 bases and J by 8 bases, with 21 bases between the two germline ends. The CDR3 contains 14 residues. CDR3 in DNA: TGTGCCAGCGCAGGGTTCCAGGGAAGAAGGGGCTACACCTTC. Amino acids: CASAGFQGRRGYTF.

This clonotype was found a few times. The CDR3 protein is CASSRVGGALNEQFF. CDR3 DNA: TGTGCCAGCAGCCGAGTTGGGGGAGCCCTCAATGAGCAGTTCTTC. The genes are TRBV7-2 and TRBJ2-1, with D tentatively TRBD1 or TRBD2 (5 bases each). V was cut by 5 bases and J by 6 bases, with 17 bases left in between. This CDR3 has 15 residues. Germline V gives CDR1 SGHTA, CDR2 FQGNSA.

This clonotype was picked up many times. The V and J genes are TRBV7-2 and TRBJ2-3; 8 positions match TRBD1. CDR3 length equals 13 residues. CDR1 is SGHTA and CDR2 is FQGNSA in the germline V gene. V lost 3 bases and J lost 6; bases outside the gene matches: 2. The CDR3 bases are TGTGCCAGCAGCTTGTCAGGGGGCGATACGCAGTATTTT. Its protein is CASSLSGGDTQYF. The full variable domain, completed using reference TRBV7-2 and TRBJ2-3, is GAGVSQSPSNKVTEKGKDVELRCDPISGHTALYWYRQSLGQGLEFLIYFQGNSAPDKSGLPSDRFSAERTGGSVSTLTIQRTQQEDSAVYLCASSLSGGDTQYFGPGTRLTVL.

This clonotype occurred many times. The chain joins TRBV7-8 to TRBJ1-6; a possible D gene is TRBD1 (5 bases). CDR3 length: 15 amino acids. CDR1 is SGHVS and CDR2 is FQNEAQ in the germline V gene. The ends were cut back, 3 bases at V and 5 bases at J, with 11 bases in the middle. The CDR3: CASSFRAGNNSPLHF. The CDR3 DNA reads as TGTGCCAGCAGCTTTCGGGCAGGGAATAATTCACCCCTCCACTTT. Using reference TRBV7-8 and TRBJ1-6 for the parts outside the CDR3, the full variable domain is GAGVSQSPRYKVAKRGQDVALRCDPISGHVSLFWYQQALGQGPEFLTYFQNEAQLDKSGLPSDRFFAERPEGSVSTLKIQRTQQEDSAVYLCASSFRAGNNSPLHFGNGTRLTVT.

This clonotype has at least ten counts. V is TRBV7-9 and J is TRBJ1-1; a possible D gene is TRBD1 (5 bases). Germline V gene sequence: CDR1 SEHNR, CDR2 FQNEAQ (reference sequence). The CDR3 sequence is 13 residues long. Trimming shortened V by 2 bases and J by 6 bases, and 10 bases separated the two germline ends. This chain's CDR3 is CASSLRTKAEAFF. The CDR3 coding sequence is TGTGCCAGCAGCTTAAGGACAAAAGCTGAAGCTTTCTTT.

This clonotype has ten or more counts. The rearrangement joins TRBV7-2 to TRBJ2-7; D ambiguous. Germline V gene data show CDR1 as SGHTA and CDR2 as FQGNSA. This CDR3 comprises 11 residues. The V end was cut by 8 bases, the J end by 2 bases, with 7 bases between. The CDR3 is CASGGPYEQYF. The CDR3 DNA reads TGTGCCAGCGGCGGACCCTACGAGCAGTACTTC.

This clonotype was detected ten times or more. The CDR3 loop is CASSQEENTEAFF. The CDR3 DNA follows: TGTGCCAGCAGCCAGGAGGAGAACACTGAAGCTTTCTTT. This chain links TRBV7-7 with TRBJ1-1; D not certain. Germline CDR1 SSHAT, CDR2 FNYEAQ (reference sequence). Trimming pared 5 bases from V and 1 base from J, leaving 8 bases between. The CDR3 spans 13 residues.

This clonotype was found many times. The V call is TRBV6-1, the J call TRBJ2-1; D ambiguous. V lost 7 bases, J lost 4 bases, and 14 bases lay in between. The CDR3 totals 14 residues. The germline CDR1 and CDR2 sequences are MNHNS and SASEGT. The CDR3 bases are TGTGCCAGCATCCCTAAGGCAGATTACAATGAGCAGTTCTTC. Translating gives CASIPKADYNEQFF.

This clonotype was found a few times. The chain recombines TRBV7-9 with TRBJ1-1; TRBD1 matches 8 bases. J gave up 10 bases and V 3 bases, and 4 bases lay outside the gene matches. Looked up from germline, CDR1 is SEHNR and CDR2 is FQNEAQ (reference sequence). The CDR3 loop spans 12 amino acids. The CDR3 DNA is TGTGCCAGCAGCTTGAGGACAGGGCTAGCTTTCTTT. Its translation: CASSLRTGLAFF.

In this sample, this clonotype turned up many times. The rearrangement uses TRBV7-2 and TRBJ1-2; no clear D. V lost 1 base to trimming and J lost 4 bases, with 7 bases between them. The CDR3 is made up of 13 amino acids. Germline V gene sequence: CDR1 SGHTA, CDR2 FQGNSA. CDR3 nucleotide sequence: TGTGCCAGCAGCTTAGGTGCCATCTATGGCTACACCTTC. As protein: CASSLGAIYGYTF. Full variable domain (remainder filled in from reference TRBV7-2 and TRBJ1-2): GAGVSQSPSNKVTEKGKDVELRCDPISGHTALYWYRQSLGQGLEFLIYFQGNSAPDKSGLPSDRFSAERTGGSVSTLTIQRTQQEDSAVYLCASSLGAIYGYTFGSGTRLTVV.